The 25 T cell receptor beta chains below were found in one sample sequenced in a study of blood T cell repertoires in COVID-19 (dated by TCRdb to about 2020). The method was the immunoSEQ multiplex PCR assay. TCRdb holds this immuneACCESS table with in-frame rearrangements only. Some clones are missing; in checked studies, unresolved V genes explain under half, and the rest has no known cause. In this sample the table shows about 66,000 clones, roughly 82% of which occur a single time. Clones ranked in the top ten supply about 6.2% of the sample. Specimen: peripheral blood. These receptors were obtained from a man in his 60s with acute or convalescent COVID-19.

The gene calls are TRBV5-4 and TRBJ2-5; D might be TRBD2 (5 bases). The germline gives CDR1 SGHNT, CDR2 YYREEE (reference sequence). Trimming took off 1 base at V and 1 base at J, with 8 bases between the two ends. The length of the CDR3 is 14 residues. In nucleotides, the CDR3 is TGTGCCAGCAGCTTGTCGGGGTCCCAAGAGACCCAGTACTTC. Translation gives CASSLSGSQETQYF.

DNA for the CDR3: TGCAGCGTGACCGACAGGAAGACCCACGAGCAGTACTTC. This encodes CSVTDRKTHEQYF. The chain joins TRBV29-1 to TRBJ2-7; maybe TRBD1 (6 bases). The CDR3 sequence is 13 residues long. V shed 6 bases and J shed 5 bases, with 17 bases lying between them. Germline V gene lookup returns CDR1 SQVTM and CDR2 ANQGSEA.

This chain uses TRBV6-5 with TRBJ1-2; D is possibly TRBD1 (5 bases). The V end was cut by 6 bases, the J end by 6 bases, with 14 bases between. This CDR3 is 13 amino acids long. Per germline, CDR1 MNHEY and CDR2 SVGAGI. The CDR3 protein is CASSPRAGNGYTF. The CDR3 coding sequence is TGTGCCAGCAGCCCCCGCGCAGGGAATGGCTACACCTTC.

V is TRBV5-6 and J is TRBJ2-1, with 8 bases lining up with TRBD1. V trimming: 3 bases; J trimming: 5 bases; junction bases outside the gene matches: 10. CDR1 is SGHDT, CDR2 YYEEEE, per germline. The CDR3 is 16 amino acids. The chain's CDR3 is CASSSQGGSWNNEQFF. The DNA of the CDR3 is TGTGCCAGCAGCTCACAGGGGGGATCATGGAACAATGAGCAGTTCTTC.

The table lists this clone with a count of one. The chain employs TRBV12-3 or TRBV12-4 and TRBJ2-1, with D possibly being TRBD2 (6 bases). The CDR3 length is 12 residues. V was shortened by 5 bases and J by 15 bases, with 17 bases between the two germline ends. CDR3 bases: TGTGCCAGCAGTCCGGAGGGCGGGGTGGGGTTCTTC. Residues: CASSPEGGVGFF.

The V and J genes are TRBV11-2 and TRBJ1-1; D call uncertain. V lost 1 base and J lost 1, with 10 bases in between. Germline values: CDR1 SGHAT, CDR2 FQNNGV. The CDR3 sequence is 15 residues long. The CDR3 reads CASSLVGGRNTEAFF. The CDR3 DNA reads TGTGCCAGCAGCTTAGTAGGCGGGAGGAACACTGAAGCTTTCTTT.

The table lists this clone with a few counts. This chain links TRBV19 with TRBJ2-7, with a weak D call TRBD1 (5 bases). Trimming left V 8 bases short and J 0 bases short, with 11 bases between. Germline lookup yields CDR1 LNHDA and CDR2 SQIVND (reference sequence). CDR3 length: 13 amino acids. The CDR3, as DNA: TGTGCCAGTGAAGGACAAAGCTCCTACGAGCAGTACTTC. Amino acid sequence: CASEGQSSYEQYF.

The rearrangement links TRBV7-2 to TRBJ2-3, with a possible D match to TRBD2 (7 bases). Germline values: CDR1 SGHTA, CDR2 FQGNSA. This CDR3 contains 18 residues. V lost 4 bases, J lost 0 bases, and 20 bases lay in between. The CDR3 protein is CASSSPPGGQTSTDTQYF. The CDR3 bases are TGTGCCAGCAGCTCACCGCCCGGGGGGCAGACTAGCACAGATACGCAGTATTTT.

The chain combines TRBV7-6 with TRBJ2-7; D is ambiguous. V shed 0 bases and J shed 2 bases, with 11 bases lying between them. In germline, CDR1 is SGHVS, CDR2 FNYEAQ. The CDR3 is 15 residues long. CDR3 in DNA: TGTGCCAGCAGCTTAGCTTCGGTTTCCCCCTACGAGCAGTACGTC. Its protein is CASSLASVSPYEQYV.

The chain employs TRBV5-1 and TRBJ2-1; weak D call: TRBD2 (5 bases). The CDR3 totals 13 residues. CDR1 is SGHRS, CDR2 YFSETQ, per germline. The V end lost 5 bases, the J end lost 3 bases, and 9 bases lay between the germline ends. The CDR3 protein is CASRSGRYNEQFF. CDR3 DNA sequence: TGCGCCAGCAGAAGCGGCCGCTACAATGAGCAGTTCTTC.

J is TRBJ2-7 and V is TRBV20-1; D might be TRBD2 (6 bases). CDR1 and CDR2 from the germline V gene are DFQATT and SNEGSKA (reference sequence). The ends were cut back, 3 bases at V and 2 bases at J, with 14 bases in the middle. The CDR3 runs 14 residues. CDR3 loop: CSASFAGGTYEQYF. Written as DNA, the CDR3 is TGCAGTGCTAGTTTCGCAGGAGGGACCTACGAGCAGTACTTC.

The V and J genes are TRBV6-2 or TRBV6-3 and TRBJ1-5, with TRBD1 matching over 8 bases. The CDR3 is 15 amino acids. The junction had 5 bases not matched to a gene; V was cut back by 0 bases and J by 7 bases. Germline V gene sequence: CDR1 MNHEY, CDR2 SVGEGT. CDR3 region: CASSYSDRGWQPQHF. In DNA, the CDR3 is TGTGCCAGCAGTTACTCCGACAGGGGATGGCAGCCCCAGCATTTT.

CDR3 coding DNA: TGTGCCAGCAGCCAGCGCCAAGTGGGGGGTTACTCCTACGAGCAGTACGTC. Its translation is CASSQRQVGGYSYEQYV. This chain links TRBV9 with TRBJ2-7, with a tentative D call TRBD2 (6 bases). V was trimmed by 4 bases and J by 0 bases, leaving 20 bases between them. The CDR3 is 17 residues long. Looked up from germline, CDR1 is SGDLS and CDR2 is YYNGEE.

CDR3: CASSLDPGMSGEQYF. CDR3 bases: TGTGCCAGCAGCTTGGATCCAGGGATGAGTGGGGAGCAGTACTTC. The chain joins TRBV5-4 to TRBJ2-7; tentatively, D is TRBD1 (5 bases). Germline CDR1 reads SGHNT; CDR2 reads YYREEE (reference sequence). CDR3 length equals 15 residues. Trimming removed 0 bases from V and 7 bases from J, with 17 bases in between.

J is TRBJ1-1 and V is TRBV5-4; 9 bases are shared with TRBD1. CDR1 is SGHNT and CDR2 is YYREEE in the germline V gene (reference sequence). The CDR3 sequence is 16 residues long. The trim removed 5 bases at V and 4 bases at J, leaving 12 bases unmatched. The CDR3 spells CASSPPGTGFRTEAFF. For the CDR3, the DNA is TGTGCCAGCAGTCCCCCCGGGACAGGGTTTCGCACTGAAGCTTTCTTT.

The chain combines TRBV2 with TRBJ1-5, with TRBD1 matching 8 bases. The CDR3 loop spans 14 amino acids. CDR1 and CDR2 from the germline V gene are SNHLY and FYNNEI. After removal of 9 bases from V and 3 bases from J, the junction contained 7 bases not matched to a gene. CDR3 coding DNA: TGTGCCAGTCGGGACAGGCAATCCAATCAGCCCCAGCATTTT. This codes for CASRDRQSNQPQHF.

This clone has just one count. V usage is TRBV27 and J usage is TRBJ1-6; D not resolved. Germline values: CDR1 MNHEY, CDR2 SMNVEV (reference sequence). Trimming cost V 2 bases and J 7 bases, with 6 bases left between them. There are 13 residues in the CDR3. CDR3 loop: CASSLPGNSPLHF. DNA of the CDR3: TGTGCCAGCAGTTTACCCGGGAATTCACCCCTCCACTTT.

The chain employs TRBV5-1 and TRBJ1-1; 7 bases match TRBD1. The V segment lost 6 bases and the J segment 5 bases; nucleotides outside the gene matches: 10. The CDR3 loop spans 14 amino acids. CDR1 and CDR2 from the germline V gene are SGHRS and YFSETQ. The CDR3 region is CASTGASGGTEAFF. The DNA of the CDR3 is TGCGCCAGCACAGGTGCGTCAGGGGGGACTGAAGCTTTCTTT.

The chain has TRBV5-1 and TRBJ2-3, with D perhaps matching TRBD1 (5 bases). From germline, CDR1 is SGHRS and CDR2 YFSETQ. Trimming cost V 3 bases and J 4 bases, with 12 bases left between them. CDR3 length: 14 residues. CDR3 nucleotide sequence: TGCGCCAGCAGCTCGCAGGGTGCCGCAGATACGCAGTATTTT. It translates to CASSSQGAADTQYF.

The gene calls are TRBV5-6 and TRBJ2-7; TRBD1 matches 10 bases. Losses at the gene ends were 4 bases for V and 6 bases for J; bases not matched to a gene: 7. Germline loops: CDR1 SGHDT, CDR2 YYEEEE. There are 14 residues in the CDR3. The CDR3 DNA follows: TGTGCCAGCAGCATAGACAGGGGGCGCCGCGAGCAGTACTTC. This gives the protein CASSIDRGRREQYF.

This chain uses TRBV4-2 with TRBJ2-2; 10 nucleotides agree with TRBD1. The CDR3 extends over 15 amino acids. CDR1 is LGHNA, CDR2 YNFKEQ, per germline. V was clipped by 4 bases and J by 6 bases; unmatched bases: 5. The CDR3 DNA reads as TGTGCCAGCAGCCGAGGGACAGGGGATGCCGGGGAGCTGTTTTTT. It encodes CASSRGTGDAGELFF.

The chain joins TRBV19 to TRBJ2-3; 7 bases align to TRBD2. From germline, CDR1 is LNHDA and CDR2 SQIVND (reference sequence). CDR3 length: 17 residues. J gave up 0 bases and V 7 bases, and 13 bases lay outside the gene matches. CDR3 sequence reads: CASKARISGTSTDTQYF. The CDR3 DNA reads as TGTGCCAGTAAAGCTCGGATCAGCGGGACTAGCACAGATACGCAGTATTTT.

The chain joins TRBV5-1 to TRBJ1-1; no firm D call. The CDR3 length is 13 residues. Germline CDR1 SGHRS, CDR2 YFSETQ. With 1 base removed from V and 1 base from J, the gap between germline ends came to 5 bases. CDR3 nucleotide sequence: TGCGCCAGCAGCTTGTGGCAGAACACTGAAGCTTTCTTT. This codes for CASSLWQNTEAFF.

The V and J genes are TRBV4-3 and TRBJ1-2, with D perhaps matching TRBD1 (5 bases). Germline V gives CDR1 LGHNA, CDR2 YSLEER. The CDR3 extends over 14 amino acids. The V gene lost 1 base and the J gene lost 4 bases, with 10 bases spanning the gap. DNA of the CDR3: TGCGCCAGCAGCCAAGCGACGGGGGGCTATGGCTACACCTTC. This gives the protein CASSQATGGYGYTF.

This clone was seen just once. The chain has TRBV30 and TRBJ1-1, with D perhaps TRBD1 (6 bases). The CDR3 loop spans 13 amino acids. CDR1 and CDR2 from the germline V gene are GTSNPN and SVGIG (reference sequence). The V gene lost 4 bases and the J gene lost 6 bases, with 15 bases spanning the gap. The CDR3 is CAWTRGGGSEAFF. CDR3 in DNA: TGTGCCTGGACTAGGGGGGGAGGGTCTGAAGCTTTCTTT.